This TCR beta chain emerged from a study of blood T cell repertoires in COVID-19. Study-wide background: Acute and convalescent COVID-19 samples came from the United States, Italy and Spain.

With 3 bases removed from V and 4 bases from J, the gap between germline ends came to 10 bases. Germline CDR1 SQVTM, CDR2 ANQGSEA. The CDR3 sequence is 13 residues long. This clone was detected only once. As processed by the authors: Quantification of nucleated cells was approximated via reference gene primer amplification. Data came from immunoSEQ multiplex PCR; TCRdb stores just in-frame clones and leaves some out. V and J calls and clone size follow that table, whereas D and trimming were derived from the DNA. The table has 140,000 or so clones, 88% seen once; the top ten hold 1.5% to 2%. The sequence derives from a woman between 50 and 59 years old with acute or convalescent COVID-19. This chain links TRBV29-1 with TRBJ2-1, with a possible D match to TRBD1 (6 bases). Sequenced input: peripheral blood. CDR3 sequence (DNA): TGCAGCGTTGACAGGGGAATATACAATGAGCAGTTCTTC. Its protein product is CSVDRGIYNEQFF.